Sequencing of this T cell receptor beta chain was carried out in a study of blood T cell repertoires in COVID-19. Here immunoSEQ multiplex PCR was the method, and the copy in TCRdb shows in-frame clones only, minus some. The table includes some 670,000 clones, 70% to 90% detected once. CDR3 length: 13 residues. V lost 10 bases to trimming and J lost 6 bases, with 18 bases between them. Germline V gives CDR1 MNHEY, CDR2 SVGAGI. Specimen: peripheral blood. V usage is TRBV6-5 and J usage is TRBJ1-2; weak D call: TRBD1 (5 bases). This clonotype was obtained from a woman under 30 with acute or convalescent COVID-19. For the CDR3, the DNA is TGTGCCACCTGGGATGGGGCAGCTAATGGCTACACCTTC. It is translated as CATWDGAANGYTF.